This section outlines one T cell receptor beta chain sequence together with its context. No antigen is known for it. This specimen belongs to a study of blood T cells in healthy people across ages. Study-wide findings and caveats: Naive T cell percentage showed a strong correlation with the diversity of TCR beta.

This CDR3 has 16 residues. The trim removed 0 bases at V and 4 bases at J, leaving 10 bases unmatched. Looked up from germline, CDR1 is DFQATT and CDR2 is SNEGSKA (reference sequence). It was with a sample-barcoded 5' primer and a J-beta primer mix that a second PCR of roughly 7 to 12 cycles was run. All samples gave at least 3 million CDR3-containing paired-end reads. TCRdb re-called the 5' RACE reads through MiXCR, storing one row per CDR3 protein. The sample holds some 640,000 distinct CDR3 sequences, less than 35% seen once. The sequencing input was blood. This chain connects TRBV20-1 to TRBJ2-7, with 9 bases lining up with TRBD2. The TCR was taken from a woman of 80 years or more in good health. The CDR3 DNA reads TGCAGTGCTAGAGATCTAGGGCTAGCGGGGAGATACGAGCAGTACTTC. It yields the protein CSARDLGLAGRYEQYF.